The T cell receptor beta chain described here comes from a study of identical twins. CDR3 length: 18 amino acids. Per germline, CDR1 MDHEN and CDR2 SYDVKM. The germline V and J ends were trimmed by 3 bases and 9 bases, with 24 bases remaining between them. This clonotype came up a few times. Template switching added a universal primer site; cDNA carried unique molecular identifiers. TCRdb itself ran the 5' RACE reads through MiXCR, one entry per CDR3 protein. The sample comprises some 1,600,000 distinct CDR3 sequences, less than 40% of which are singletons, and about 0.25% rests with the top ten. Sequenced sample: cord blood. The chain recombines TRBV28 with TRBJ1-6; D is unresolved. The source is a newborn girl in good health. The CDR3 DNA sequence: TGTGCCAGCAGTTTCTGGGTTCTACGTCGACGTGAAGGTTCACCCCTCCACTTT. Protein: CASSFWVLRRREGSPLHF. Full variable domain (outside the CDR3, taken from reference TRBV28 and TRBJ1-6): DVKVTQSSRYLVKRTGEKVFLECVQDMDHENMFWYRQDPGLGLRLIYFSYDVKMKEKGDIPEGYSVSREKKERFSLILESASTNQTSMYLCASSFWVLRRREGSPLHFGNGTRLTVT.